A selection of T cell receptor beta chains follows, all from one sample in a study of blood T cells in healthy people across ages. TCRdb recomputed calls from the 5' RACE reads with MiXCR, one row per CDR3 protein. The table includes approximately 820,000 distinct CDR3 sequences, approximately 48% detected once. Sequences were obtained from blood. The origin of the receptors is a man between 60 and 75 years old in good health. CDR3s include the opening cysteine and the closing phenylalanine or tryptophan. D genes are given only for firm matches. Some rows mark clone size as missing; the rest say once, few, many or name a class of expanded clone.

D | J | size | V | CDR3 | DNA
- | TRBJ1-4 | - | TRBV5-1 | CASNAGTRNEKLFF | TGCGCCAGCAACGCCGGGACAAGGAATGAAAAACTGTTTTTT
TRBD1 | TRBJ2-7 | - | TRBV27 | CASSLNPGQGVYNEQYF | TGTGCCAGCAGTCTTAATCCGGGACAGGGGGTTTACAATGAGCAGTACTTC
TRBD1 | TRBJ1-1 | - | TRBV12-3/TRBV12-4 | CASSRTGGWTEAFF | TGTGCCAGCAGTCGAACAGGGGGCTGGACTGAAGCTTTCTTT
TRBD1 | TRBJ1-2 | few | TRBV5-1 | CASRPTDRGLDGYTF | TGCGCCAGCAGACCGACCGACAGGGGGCTAGATGGCTACACCTTC
- | TRBJ1-2 | once | TRBV20-1 | CSVRWAGDGYTF | TGCAGTGTTAGATGGGCTGGGGATGGGTACACCTTC
- | TRBJ2-7 | many | TRBV7-9 | CASSTFYEQYF | TGTGCCAGCAGTACCTTCTACGAGCAGTACTTC
- | TRBJ1-4 | - | TRBV5-5 | CASSLAVGGTNEKLFF | TGTGCCAGCAGCTTGGCCGTGGGGGGAACTAATGAAAAACTGTTTTTT
- | TRBJ2-5 | once | TRBV7-9 | CASSSTTAMWTQYF | TGTGCCAGCAGCTCGACGACGGCCATGTGGACCCAGTACTTC
TRBD2 | TRBJ2-1 | few | TRBV15 | CATSGPAGPSYNEQFF | TGTGCCACCAGCGGACCAGCGGGGCCCTCCTACAATGAGCAGTTCTTC
- | TRBJ2-3 | - | TRBV5-5 | CASSPKGTDTQYF | TGTGCCAGCAGCCCGAAGGGGACAGATACGCAGTATTTT